A selection of T cell receptor beta chains follows, all from one sample in a study of T cell responses to AZD1222 COVID-19 vaccine. Some clones are missing from TCRdb's copy, which holds only in-frame ones; the method was immunoSEQ multiplex PCR. The table has roughly 130,000 clones, 88% seen once. Specimen: peripheral blood, collected on day 0 of MenACWY control vaccination. The receptors originated from an adult in good health. Both conserved end residues are part of each CDR3. A D gene is named only where the DNA matches it firmly. Clone size is shown for a subset of rows, as once, few, many or a class of expanded clone.

18 | NA | NA | TRBJ2-5 | TRBV24-1 | TGTGCCACCAGTGATACACATGACAGACGGGGGAGAGAAGAGACCCAGTACTTC | CATSDTHDRRGREETQYF
14 | once | NA | TRBJ2-5 | TRBV5-4 | TGTGCCAGCAGCTTCTATCAGGGGAGGGAGACCCAGTACTTC | CASSFYQGRETQYF
16 | NA | TRBD1 | TRBJ1-2 | TRBV24-1 | TGTGCCACCAGTGACAGAAGGACAGGGGGTGGCTATGGCTACACCTTC | CATSDRRTGGGYGYTF
14 | NA | NA | TRBJ1-1 | TRBV5-1 | TGCGCCAGCAGCTTGTTTGGGGGGAACACTGAAGCTTTCTTT | CASSLFGGNTEAFF
12 | NA | NA | TRBJ2-2 | TRBV3-1/TRBV3-2 | TGTGCCAGCAGCCCTGGTAGCAGGGAGCTGTTTTTT | CASSPGSRELFF
16 | NA | NA | TRBJ2-7 | TRBV21-1 | TGTGCCAGCAGCAAAAAAGGGGGGGGAGGGCCCCACGAGCAGTACTTC | CASSKKGGGGPHEQYF
14 | NA | NA | TRBJ2-1 | TRBV9 | TGTGCCAGCAGCCCGGGGCCTTGGGTGGATGAGCAGTTCTTC | CASSPGPWVDEQFF
14 | once | NA | TRBJ2-5 | TRBV5-4 | TGTGCCAGCAGCTTCGCGGGGCTGCAAGAGACCCAGTACTTC | CASSFAGLQETQYF
16 | NA | TRBD1 | TRBJ2-2 | TRBV18 | TGTGCCAGCTCACCTCGGACAGGCCAGGGCACCGGGGAGCTGTTTTTT | CASSPRTGQGTGELFF
12 | NA | NA | TRBJ2-5 | TRBV5-1 | TGCGCCAGCAGCTTGACTGTAGAGACCCAGTACTTC | CASSLTVETQYF
18 | NA | TRBD2 | TRBJ2-3 | TRBV9 | TGTGCCAGCAGCAGACGTGTACATATAGCGGGAGAACAAGATACGCAGTATTTT | CASSRRVHIAGEQDTQYF
14 | NA | NA | TRBJ1-5 | TRBV4-1 | TGCGCCAGCAGCCTGGGGACGGCAAATCAGCCCCAGCATTTT | CASSLGTANQPQHF
11 | NA | NA | TRBJ1-5 | TRBV20-1 | TGCAGCCAAGGGAACGTGGCGCCCCAGCATTTT | CSQGNVAPQHF
12 | NA | NA | TRBJ1-5 | TRBV28 | TGTGCCAGCAGTTTTGAGAATCAGCCCCAGCATTTT | CASSFENQPQHF
12 | few | NA | TRBJ1-1 | TRBV11-2 | TGTGCCAGCAGCTTAGATTACACTGAAGCTTTCTTT | CASSLDYTEAFF
11 | NA | NA | TRBJ2-5 | TRBV28 | TGTGCCAGCAGTTTGATGGAGACCCAGTACTTC | CASSLMETQYF
14 | NA | NA | TRBJ1-1 | TRBV14 | TGTGCCAGCAGCCAAGGCCGAATGAACACTGAAGCTTTCTTT | CASSQGRMNTEAFF
13 | NA | TRBD2 | TRBJ2-5 | TRBV3-1/TRBV3-2 | TGTGCCAGCAGCCCCCTAGCGGCGGAGACCCAGTACTTC | CASSPLAAETQYF
15 | NA | NA | TRBJ2-5 | TRBV7-9 | TGTGCCAGCAGCTCGAACAGCGGAGATCAAGAGACCCAGTACTTC | CASSSNSGDQETQYF
16 | NA | NA | TRBJ2-7 | TRBV9 | TGTGCCAGCAGCGTACAGCCCGACCTTGGAGGGGACGAGCAGTACTTC | CASSVQPDLGGDEQYF
14 | NA | NA | TRBJ2-3 | TRBV3-1/TRBV3-2 | TGTGCCAGCCGTCTTACCGGCAGCACAGATACGCAGTATTTT | CASRLTGSTDTQYF
19 | NA | TRBD2 | TRBJ2-3 | TRBV9 | TGTGCCAGCAGCCTAAGAAGTTTTCTAGCGGAAGACTTCGGGGATACGCAGTATTTT | CASSLRSFLAEDFGDTQYF